This T cell receptor beta chain was found in a study of CD8+ T cells in alopecia areata. The overall study: Those patients who were treated received oral tofacitinib, which was given at 5 to 10 mg twice daily for moderate-to-severe alopecia areata. Study-level findings and limits: Researchers report lesional scalp, most notably alopecia totalis/universalis, outstripped normal scalp in clonality. Compared with mice, patients displayed less clear TCR sharing, possibly for HLA-related reasons.

Reverse transcribed after extraction, RNA yielded cDNA as the sequencing template. Clones were sequenced by immunoSEQ multiplex PCR, and TCRdb holds only the in-frame ones, with some missing. The profile covers some 58,000 clones, with roughly 46% appearing a single time and around 21% taken by the ten largest. This clone appeared a few times. The antigen remains undetermined. Noted treatment: oral pan-JAK inhibitor, 5-10 mg twice daily. The receptor was derived from a human donor with alopecia areata. The sequences come from CD8+ T cells sorted from blood, collected at roughly week 36, from a patient treated with tofacitinib.

This CDR3 reads CSVPRQSYGYTF. The CDR3 DNA follows: TGCAGCGTACCCAGACAGAGCTATGGCTACACCTTC. This chain connects TRBV29-1 to TRBJ1-2, with D possibly matching TRBD1 (5 bases). The V and J ends lost 6 bases and 4 bases respectively, with 12 bases between them. The CDR3 has 12 residues. Germline V gives CDR1 SQVTM, CDR2 ANQGSEA.